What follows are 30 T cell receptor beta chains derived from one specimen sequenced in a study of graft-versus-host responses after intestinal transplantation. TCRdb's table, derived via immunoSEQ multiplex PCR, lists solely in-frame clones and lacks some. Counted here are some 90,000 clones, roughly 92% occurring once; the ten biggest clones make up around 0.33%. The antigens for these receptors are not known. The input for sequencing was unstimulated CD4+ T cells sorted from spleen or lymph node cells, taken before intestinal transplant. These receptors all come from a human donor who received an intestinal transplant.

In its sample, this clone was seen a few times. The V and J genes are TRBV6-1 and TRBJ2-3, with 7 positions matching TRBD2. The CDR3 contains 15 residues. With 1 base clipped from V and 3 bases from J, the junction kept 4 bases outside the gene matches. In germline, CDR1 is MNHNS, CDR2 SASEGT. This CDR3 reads CASSEGGGATDTQYF. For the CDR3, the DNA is TGTGCCAGCAGTGAAGGGGGGGGAGCTACAGATACGCAGTATTTT.

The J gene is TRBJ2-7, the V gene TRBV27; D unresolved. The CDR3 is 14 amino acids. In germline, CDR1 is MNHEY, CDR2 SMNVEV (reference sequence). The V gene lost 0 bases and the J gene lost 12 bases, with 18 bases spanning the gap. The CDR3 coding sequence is TGTGCCAGCAGTTTATCAGTGGTGTTGGGTTCGCGGTACTTC. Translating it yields CASSLSVVLGSRYF.

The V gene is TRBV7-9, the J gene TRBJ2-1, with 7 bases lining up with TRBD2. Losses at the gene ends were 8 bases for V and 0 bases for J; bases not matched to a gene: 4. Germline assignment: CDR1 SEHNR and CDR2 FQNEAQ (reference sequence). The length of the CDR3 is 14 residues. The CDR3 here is CASGRDSSYNEQFF. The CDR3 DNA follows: TGTGCCAGCGGGAGGGATAGCTCCTACAATGAGCAGTTCTTC.

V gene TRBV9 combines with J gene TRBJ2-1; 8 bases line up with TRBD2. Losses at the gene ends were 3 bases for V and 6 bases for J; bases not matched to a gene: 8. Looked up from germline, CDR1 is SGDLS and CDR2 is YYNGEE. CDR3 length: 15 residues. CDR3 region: CASSGGVLAANEQFF. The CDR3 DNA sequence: TGTGCCAGCAGCGGGGGGGTACTAGCGGCCAATGAGCAGTTCTTC.

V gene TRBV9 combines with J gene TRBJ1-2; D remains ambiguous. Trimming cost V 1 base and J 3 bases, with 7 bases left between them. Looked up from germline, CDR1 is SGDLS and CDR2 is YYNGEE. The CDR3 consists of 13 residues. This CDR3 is CASSVIDYYGYTF. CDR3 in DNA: TGTGCCAGCAGCGTAATCGACTACTATGGCTACACCTTC.

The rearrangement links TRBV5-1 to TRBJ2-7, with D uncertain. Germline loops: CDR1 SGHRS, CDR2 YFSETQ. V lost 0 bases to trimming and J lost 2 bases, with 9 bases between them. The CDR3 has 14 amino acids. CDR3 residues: CASSLVGGTYEQYF. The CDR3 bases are TGCGCCAGCAGCTTGGTTGGCGGAACCTACGAGCAGTACTTC.

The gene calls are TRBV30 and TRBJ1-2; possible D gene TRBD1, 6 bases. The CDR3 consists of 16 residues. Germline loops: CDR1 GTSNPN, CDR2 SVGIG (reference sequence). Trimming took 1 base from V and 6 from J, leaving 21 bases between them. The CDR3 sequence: CAWSEWGRDFSDGYTF. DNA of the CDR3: TGTGCCTGGAGTGAGTGGGGGCGCGATTTTTCCGATGGCTACACCTTC. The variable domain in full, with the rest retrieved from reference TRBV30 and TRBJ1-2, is SQTIHQWPATLVQPVGSPLSLECTVEGTSNPNLYWYRQAAGRGLQLLFYSVGIGQISSEVPQNLSASRPQDRQFILSSKKLLLSDSGFYLCAWSEWGRDFSDGYTFGSGTRLTVV.

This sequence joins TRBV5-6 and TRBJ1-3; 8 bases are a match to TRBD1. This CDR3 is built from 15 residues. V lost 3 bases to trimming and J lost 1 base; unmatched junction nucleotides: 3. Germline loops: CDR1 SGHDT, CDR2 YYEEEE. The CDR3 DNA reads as TGTGCCAGCAGCTCTTGGACAGGGTCTGGAAACACCATATATTTT. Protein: CASSSWTGSGNTIYF.

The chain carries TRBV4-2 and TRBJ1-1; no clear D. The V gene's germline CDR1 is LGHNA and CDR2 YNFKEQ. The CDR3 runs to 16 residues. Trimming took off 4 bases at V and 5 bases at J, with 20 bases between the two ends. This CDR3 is CASSPDPGSGTTEAFF. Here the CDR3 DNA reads TGTGCCAGCAGCCCCGATCCGGGAAGCGGAACTACTGAAGCTTTCTTT.

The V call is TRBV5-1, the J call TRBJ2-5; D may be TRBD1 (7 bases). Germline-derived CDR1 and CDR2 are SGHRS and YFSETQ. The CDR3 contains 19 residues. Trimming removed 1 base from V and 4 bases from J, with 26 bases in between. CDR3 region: CASSLRIRGELINRETQYF. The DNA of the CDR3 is TGCGCCAGCAGCTTGAGGATCAGGGGGGAACTGATAAATAGAGAGACCCAGTACTTC.

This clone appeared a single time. CDR3 sequence: CASSSTLAGAPHEQYF. CDR3 DNA sequence: TGTGCCAGCAGTTCGACGTTGGCGGGAGCCCCTCACGAGCAGTACTTC. The chain recombines TRBV28 with TRBJ2-7; 7 bases fit TRBD2. Germline assignment: CDR1 MDHEN and CDR2 SYDVKM. The CDR3 runs to 16 residues. The trim removed 4 bases at V and 5 bases at J, leaving 14 bases unmatched.

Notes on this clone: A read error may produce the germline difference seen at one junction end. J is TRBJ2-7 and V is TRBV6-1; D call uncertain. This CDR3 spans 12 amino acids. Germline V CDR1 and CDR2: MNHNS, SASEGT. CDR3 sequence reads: CASREGPYEQYF. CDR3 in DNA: TGTGCCAGCAGGGAAGGGCCCTACGAGCAGTACTTC.

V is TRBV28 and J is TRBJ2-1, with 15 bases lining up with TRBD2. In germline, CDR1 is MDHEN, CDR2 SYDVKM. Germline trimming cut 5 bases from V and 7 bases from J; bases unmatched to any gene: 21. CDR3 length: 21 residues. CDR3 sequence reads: CASSPLAGLAGGPIGSNEQFF. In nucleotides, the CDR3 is TGTGCCAGCAGTCCTCTTGCCGGACTAGCGGGAGGGCCGATCGGCTCGAATGAGCAGTTCTTC.

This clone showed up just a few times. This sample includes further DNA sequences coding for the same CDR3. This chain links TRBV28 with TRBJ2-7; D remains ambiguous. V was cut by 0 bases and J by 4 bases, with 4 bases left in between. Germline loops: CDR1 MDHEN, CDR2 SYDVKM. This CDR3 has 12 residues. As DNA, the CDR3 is TGTGCCAGCAGTTTATGGGGGTACGAGCAGTACTTC. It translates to CASSLWGYEQYF.

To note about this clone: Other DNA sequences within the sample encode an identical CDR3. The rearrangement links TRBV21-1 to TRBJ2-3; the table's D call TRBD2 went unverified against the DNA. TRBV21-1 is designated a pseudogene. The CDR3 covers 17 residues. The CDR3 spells CASSKGGTSGGTDTQYF. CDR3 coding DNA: TGTGCCAGCAGCAAGGGAGGCACTAGCGGGGGCACAGATACGCAGTATTTT.

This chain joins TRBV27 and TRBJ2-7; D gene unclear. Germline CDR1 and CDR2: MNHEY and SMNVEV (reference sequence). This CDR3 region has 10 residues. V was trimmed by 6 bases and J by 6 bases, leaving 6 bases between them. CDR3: CASRLIEQYF. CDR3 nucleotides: TGTGCCAGCAGGCTTATCGAGCAGTACTTC.

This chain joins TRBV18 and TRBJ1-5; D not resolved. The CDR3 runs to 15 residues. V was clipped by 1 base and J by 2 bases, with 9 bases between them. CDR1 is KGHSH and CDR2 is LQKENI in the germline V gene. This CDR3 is CASSPRQERNQPQHF. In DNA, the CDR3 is TGTGCCAGCTCACCACGGCAGGAACGCAATCAGCCCCAGCATTTT.

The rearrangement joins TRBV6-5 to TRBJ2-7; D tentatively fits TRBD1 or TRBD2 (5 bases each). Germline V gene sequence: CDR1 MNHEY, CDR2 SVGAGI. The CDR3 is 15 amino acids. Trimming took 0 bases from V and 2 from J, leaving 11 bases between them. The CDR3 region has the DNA TGTGCCAGCAGTTACTCGAGGGGCTTTACCTACGAGCAGTACTTC. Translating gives CASSYSRGFTYEQYF.

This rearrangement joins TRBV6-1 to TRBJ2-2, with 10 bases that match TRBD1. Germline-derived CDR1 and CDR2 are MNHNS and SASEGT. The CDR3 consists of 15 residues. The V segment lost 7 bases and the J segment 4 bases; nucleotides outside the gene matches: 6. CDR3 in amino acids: CASKETGGITGELFF. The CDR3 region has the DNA TGTGCCAGCAAGGAGACAGGGGGCATCACCGGGGAGCTGTTTTTT.

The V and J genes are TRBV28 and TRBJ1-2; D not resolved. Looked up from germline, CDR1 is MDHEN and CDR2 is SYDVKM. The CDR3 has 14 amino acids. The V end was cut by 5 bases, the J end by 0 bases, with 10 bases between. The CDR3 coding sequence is TGTGCCAGCAGTACTTCTACACCTAACTATGGCTACACCTTC. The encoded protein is CASSTSTPNYGYTF.

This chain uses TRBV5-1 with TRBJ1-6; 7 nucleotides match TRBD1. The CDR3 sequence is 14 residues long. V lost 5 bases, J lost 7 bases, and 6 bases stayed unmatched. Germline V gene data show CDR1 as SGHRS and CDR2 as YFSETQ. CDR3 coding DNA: TGCGCCAGCAGTACGGGACAGATCAATTCACCCCTCCACTTT. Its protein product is CASSTGQINSPLHF.

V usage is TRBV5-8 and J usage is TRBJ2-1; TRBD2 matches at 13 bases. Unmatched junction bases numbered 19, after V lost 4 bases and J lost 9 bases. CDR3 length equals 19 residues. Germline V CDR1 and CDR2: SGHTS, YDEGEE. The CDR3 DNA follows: TGTGCCAGCAGCCTACCCCGGACTAGCGGGAGATATTCCGGTAGTGAGCAGTTCTTC. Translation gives CASSLPRTSGRYSGSEQFF.

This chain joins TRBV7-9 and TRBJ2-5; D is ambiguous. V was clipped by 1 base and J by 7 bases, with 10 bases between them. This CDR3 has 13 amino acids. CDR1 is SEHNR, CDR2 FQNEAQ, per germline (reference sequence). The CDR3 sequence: CASSLEGRGTQYF. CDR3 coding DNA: TGTGCCAGCAGCTTAGAAGGTCGCGGGACCCAGTACTTC.

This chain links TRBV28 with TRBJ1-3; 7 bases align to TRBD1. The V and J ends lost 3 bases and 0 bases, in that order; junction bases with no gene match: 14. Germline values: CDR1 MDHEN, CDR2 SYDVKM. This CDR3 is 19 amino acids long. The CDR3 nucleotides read TGTGCCAGCAGTTTTCCCCCAGCGGGGACAGATTCCTCTGGAAACACCATATATTTT. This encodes CASSFPPAGTDSSGNTIYF.

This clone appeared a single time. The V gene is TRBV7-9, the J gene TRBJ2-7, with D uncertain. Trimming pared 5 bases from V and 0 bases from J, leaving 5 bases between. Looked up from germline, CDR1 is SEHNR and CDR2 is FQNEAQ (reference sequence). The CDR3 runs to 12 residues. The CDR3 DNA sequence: TGTGCCAGCAGCCGGGCCTCCTACGAGCAGTACTTC. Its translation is CASSRASYEQYF.

The chain's CDR3 is CASSIKFQGGTRDTQYF. Written as DNA, the CDR3 is TGTGCCAGTAGTATAAAGTTCCAGGGTGGCACCCGAGATACGCAGTATTTT. This chain connects TRBV19 to TRBJ2-3, with D possibly TRBD1 on 5 matching bases. The CDR3 is 17 residues long. Germline values: CDR1 LNHDA, CDR2 SQIVND (reference sequence). V gave up 2 bases and J gave up 5 bases, with 20 bases separating them.

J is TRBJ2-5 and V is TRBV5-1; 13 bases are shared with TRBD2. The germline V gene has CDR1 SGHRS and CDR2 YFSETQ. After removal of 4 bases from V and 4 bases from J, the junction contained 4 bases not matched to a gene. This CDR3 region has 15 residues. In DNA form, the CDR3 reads TGCGCCAGCAGCCCGCGACTAGCGGGAGGAGAGACCCAGTACTTC. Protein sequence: CASSPRLAGGETQYF.

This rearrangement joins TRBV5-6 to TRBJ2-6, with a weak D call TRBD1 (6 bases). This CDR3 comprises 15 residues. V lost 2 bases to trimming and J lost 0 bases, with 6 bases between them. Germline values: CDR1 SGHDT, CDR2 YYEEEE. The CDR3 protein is CASSLGGSGANVLTF. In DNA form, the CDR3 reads TGTGCCAGCAGCTTAGGGGGCTCTGGGGCCAACGTCCTGACTTTC.

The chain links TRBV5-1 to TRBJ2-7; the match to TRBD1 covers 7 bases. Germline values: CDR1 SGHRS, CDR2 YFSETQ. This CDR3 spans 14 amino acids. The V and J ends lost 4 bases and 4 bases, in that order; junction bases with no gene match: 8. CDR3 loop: CASSPPTGRYEQYF. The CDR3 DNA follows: TGCGCCAGCAGCCCTCCGACAGGGCGGTACGAGCAGTACTTC.

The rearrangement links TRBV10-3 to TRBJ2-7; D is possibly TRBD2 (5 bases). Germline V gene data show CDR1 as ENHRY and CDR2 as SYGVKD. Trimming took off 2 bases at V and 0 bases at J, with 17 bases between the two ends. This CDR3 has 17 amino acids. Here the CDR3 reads CAISEGEYSTSSYEQYF. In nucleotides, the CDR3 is TGTGCCATCAGTGAGGGGGAGTACTCTACCAGCTCCTACGAGCAGTACTTC.